This T cell receptor (beta chain) was captured by sequencing in a study of blood T cells in healthy people across ages. V lost 5 bases, J lost 4 bases, and 18 bases lay in between. This CDR3 spans 14 amino acids. Germline CDR1 is DFQATT and CDR2 is SNEGSKA (reference sequence). Only a few counts were recorded for this clonotype. It was with a sample-barcoded 5' primer and a J-beta primer mix that a second PCR of about 6 to 12 cycles was run. TCRdb re-derived calls from the 5' RACE reads in MiXCR, one entry per CDR3 protein. Of approximately 600,000 distinct CDR3 sequences in the sample, approximately 59% are singletons; the top ten hold around 37%.

The chain uses TRBV20-1 and TRBJ2-7, with D possibly TRBD2 on 7 matching bases. This TCR derives from a man aged 55 to 69 in good health. The sequenced sample was blood. As DNA, the CDR3 is TGCAGTGCTCCGTGGGAGGGGGGAGGGTACGAGCAGTACTTC. This sequence encodes CSAPWEGGGYEQYF.